This T cell receptor beta chain was obtained from a study of blood T cell repertoires in COVID-19. Germline CDR1 reads SGHDT; CDR2 reads YYEEEE. The CDR3 has 14 residues. Trimming left V 4 bases short and J 2 bases short, with 12 bases between. Original processing notes: Amplification with reference gene primers provided the estimates of nucleated cell counts. Generated by immunoSEQ multiplex PCR, the TCRdb table keeps only in-frame clones and is missing some. V and J calls and clone size are those listed in that table; D and trimming were worked out from the DNA. The sample yields 400,000 or so clones, around 87% seen once. Those who participated ranged in age from roughly 18 to 90 years and resided in about 24 US areas. Clinical history reported by participants formed the basis on which cohorts were assigned.

V usage is TRBV5-6 and J usage is TRBJ2-5; a weak D match, TRBD1 (6 bases). Sequenced input: PBMCs or T cells enriched from blood (not recorded which). This sequence originates from a man between 35 and 55 years old in a cohort exposed to, infected with or recovered from COVID-19 (not recorded which). The chain's CDR3 is CASSLQGRQETQYF. CDR3 nucleotides: TGTGCCAGCAGCCTTCAGGGGAGACAAGAGACCCAGTACTTC. Full variable domain (missing parts from reference TRBV5-6 and TRBJ2-5): DAGVTQSPTHLIKTRGQQVTLRCSPKSGHDTVSWYQQALGQGPQFIFQYYEEEERQRGNFPDRFSGHQFPNYSSELNVNALLLGDSALYLCASSLQGRQETQYFGPGTRLLVL.